The 18 T cell receptor beta chains in this list originate from one sample, sequenced in a study of T cells in Graves' hyperthyroidism and ophthalmopathy. What was amplified from RNA transcripts were TCR beta CDR3 regions. HTBI primers were used for first-round RT-PCR of the TCR CDR3. TCRdb re-analysed the multiplex PCR reads in MiXCR, keeping a single row per CDR3 protein. The sample records roughly 650,000 distinct CDR3 sequences, 16% being singletons. Sequences were obtained from blood. All receptors derive from a woman aged 40 to 50 with Graves' ophthalmopathy.

This clonotype was seen at least ten times. V and J are TRBV20-1 and TRBJ1-1; tentatively, D is TRBD1 (5 bases). The length of the CDR3 is 12 residues. V lost 3 bases to trimming and J lost 3 bases, with 8 bases between them. Germline CDR1 and CDR2: DFQATT and SNEGSKA (reference sequence). CDR3 DNA sequence: TGCAGTGCTAGCGGGGCACACACTGAAGCTTTCTTT. Its translation is CSASGAHTEAFF.

V usage is TRBV5-1 and J usage is TRBJ1-5; maybe TRBD1 (5 bases). The CDR3 is 16 amino acids. The germline CDR1 and CDR2 sequences are SGHRS and YFSETQ. Between the trimmed V and J ends, which lost 0 bases and 5 bases, there was a span of 15 bases. The CDR3 DNA is TGCGCCAGCAGCTTGGAAGGTTTGGGGGAATATCAGCCCCAGCATTTT. Its protein product is CASSLEGLGEYQPQHF.

The rearrangement joins TRBV19 to TRBJ2-3; the match to TRBD1 covers 8 bases. The CDR3 spans 14 residues. CDR1 and CDR2 from the germline V gene are LNHDA and SQIVND (reference sequence). J was trimmed by 1 base and V by 8 bases; bases with no gene match: 5. The CDR3 loop is CASAPGQGTDTQYF. The CDR3 DNA follows: TGTGCCAGTGCACCGGGACAGGGCACAGATACGCAGTATTTT.

The chain carries TRBV7-9 and TRBJ1-1; tentative D call: TRBD1 (5 bases). Germline CDR1 and CDR2: SEHNR and FQNEAQ (reference sequence). This CDR3 spans 17 amino acids. The V and J ends lost 3 bases and 3 bases respectively, with 20 bases between them. The CDR3 DNA sequence: TGTGCCAGCAGCTTGTTCGCGGGGCACGATCGGTACACTGAAGCTTTCTTT. Translation: CASSLFAGHDRYTEAFF.

J is TRBJ2-5 and V is TRBV3-1; D is perhaps TRBD1 or TRBD2 (7 bases each). Germline CDR1 and CDR2: LGHDT and YNNKEL (reference sequence). V lost 5 bases and J 2 bases, leaving 12 bases between the germline ends. CDR3 length: 14 amino acids. CDR3 loop: CASSNRGGQETQYF. Here the CDR3 DNA reads TGTGCCAGCAGCAACAGGGGAGGGCAAGAGACCCAGTACTTC.

The gene calls are TRBV29-1 and TRBJ1-2; TRBD1 might be the D (5 bases). The germline CDR1 and CDR2 sequences are SQVTM and ANQGSEA. There are 15 residues in the CDR3. V was pared by 2 bases and J by 2 bases, with 15 bases between. CDR3 sequence (DNA): TGCAGCGTTGAACCAGGGCTGCTGGGAAACTATGGCTACACCTTC. Protein sequence: CSVEPGLLGNYGYTF. Based on the CDR3 plus reference TRBV29-1 and TRBJ1-2, the full variable domain is SAVISQKPSRDICQRGTSLTIQCQVDSQVTMMFWYRQQPGQSLTLIATANQGSEATYESGFVIDKFPISRPNLTFSTLTVSNMSPEDSSIYLCSVEPGLLGNYGYTFGSGTRLTVV.

This clonotype was counted only a few times. V and J are TRBV6-1 and TRBJ1-6; D not certain. The CDR3 contains 14 residues. Germline V gene sequence: CDR1 MNHNS, CDR2 SASEGT. Trimming cost V 2 bases and J 7 bases, with 9 bases left between them. The CDR3 region is CASSERTENSPLHF. Here the CDR3 DNA reads TGTGCCAGCAGTGAAAGGACGGAAAATTCACCCCTCCACTTT.

This chain links TRBV2 with TRBJ2-2; D unclear. V lost 4 bases, J lost 1 base, and 10 bases lay in between. Per the germline V gene, CDR1 is SNHLY and CDR2 is FYNNEI. The CDR3 totals 15 residues. The CDR3 DNA reads TGTGCCAGCAGTGGGTCAGGAGTGAACACCGGGGAGCTGTTTTTT. Translation gives CASSGSGVNTGELFF.

This clonotype was counted many times. The rearrangement joins TRBV29-1 to TRBJ2-3; 11 nucleotides agree with TRBD1. V was pared by 7 bases and J by 5 bases, with 5 bases of the junction left unmatched. The CDR3 is 13 amino acids. The germline V gene has CDR1 SQVTM and CDR2 ANQGSEA. CDR3 in DNA: TGCAGCGCCGGGGACAGGGGGAAAGATACGCAGTATTTT. Translating gives CSAGDRGKDTQYF.

As concerns this clonotype: It may be a read error: a sequence one base away is much more abundant. The V call is TRBV5-1, the J call TRBJ1-1, with D perhaps TRBD1 (6 bases). Trimming left V 1 base short and J 3 bases short, with 10 bases between. The germline V gene has CDR1 SGHRS and CDR2 YFSETQ. The CDR3 extends over 14 amino acids. The CDR3 sequence is CASSLTGTDTEAFF. CDR3 DNA: TGCGCCAGCAGCTTGACAGGGACCGACACTGAAGCTTTCTTT.

This clonotype appeared many times. This rearrangement joins TRBV3-1 to TRBJ1-1; no definite D call. The germline V gene encodes CDR1 LGHDT and CDR2 YNNKEL (reference sequence). CDR3 length: 13 amino acids. V lost 0 bases to trimming and J lost 6 bases, with 8 bases between them. The CDR3 DNA reads TGTGCCAGCAGCCAAGATAACTCGGCTGAAGCTTTCTTT. Its protein product is CASSQDNSAEAFF.

This clonotype was recorded many times. The J gene is TRBJ2-3, the V gene TRBV11-2, with 11 positions matching TRBD2. This CDR3 is 15 amino acids long. Trimming cost V 4 bases and J 6 bases; bases outside gene matches: 6. Germline lookup yields CDR1 SGHAT and CDR2 FQNNGV. The CDR3 region has the DNA TGTGCCAGCAGCTCGCGGATAGCGGGAGGGGATACGCAGTATTTT. Translating it yields CASSSRIAGGDTQYF.

The chain links TRBV15 to TRBJ1-3; no definite D call. The germline gives CDR1 LNHNV, CDR2 YYDKDF (reference sequence). With 0 bases removed from V and 15 bases from J, the gap between germline ends came to 9 bases. The CDR3 has 11 residues. The CDR3 region is CATSRDGVKYF. In DNA form, the CDR3 reads TGTGCCACCAGCAGAGATGGGGTAAAATATTTT.

The table lists this clonotype with many counts. J is TRBJ1-5 and V is TRBV2, with 9 positions matching TRBD1. This CDR3 is 18 amino acids long. V lost 4 bases to trimming and J lost 0 bases; unmatched junction nucleotides: 10. Looked up from germline, CDR1 is SNHLY and CDR2 is FYNNEI. The CDR3: CASSATGGGGPSNQPQHF. In nucleotides, the CDR3 is TGTGCCAGCAGTGCCACAGGGGGCGGGGGCCCTAGCAATCAGCCCCAGCATTTT.

Many counts were recorded for this clonotype. The chain employs TRBV30 and TRBJ2-1; D possibly corresponds to TRBD1 (6 bases). Looked up from germline, CDR1 is GTSNPN and CDR2 is SVGIG (reference sequence). The CDR3 runs 12 residues. Trimming cost V 2 bases and J 7 bases, with 9 bases left between them. The CDR3 is CAWSRGKNEQFF. The DNA for the CDR3 is TGTGCCTGGAGTAGGGGGAAAAATGAGCAGTTCTTC.

This clonotype turned up a few times. The rearrangement links TRBV11-2 to TRBJ1-4; 7 bases line up with TRBD1. The length of the CDR3 is 15 residues. With 5 bases clipped from V and 3 bases from J, the junction kept 6 bases outside the gene matches. Germline loops: CDR1 SGHAT, CDR2 FQNNGV. CDR3: CASSPKGAANEKLFF. In nucleotides, the CDR3 is TGTGCCAGCAGCCCGAAGGGGGCGGCTAATGAAAAACTGTTTTTT.

There are many counts of this clonotype. V usage is TRBV7-3 and J usage is TRBJ2-1; 10 nucleotides line up with TRBD2. The CDR3 has 15 residues. Germline values: CDR1 SGHTA, CDR2 FQGTGA. With V trimmed by 4 bases and J by 4 bases, 4 bases remained unmatched. Written as DNA, the CDR3 is TGTGCCAGCAGCTCCGGGACTAGCGCTTACAATGAGCAGTTCTTC. Amino acids: CASSSGTSAYNEQFF.

V is TRBV7-2 and J is TRBJ1-6, with a possible D match to TRBD1 (5 bases). The CDR3 extends over 18 amino acids. The germline gives CDR1 SGHTA, CDR2 FQGNSA. V was pared by 3 bases and J by 5 bases, with 20 bases between. CDR3 DNA sequence: TGTGCCAGCAGCTTGGGGGACCGACTGGTAACGAATAATTCACCCCTCCACTTT. Residues: CASSLGDRLVTNNSPLHF.